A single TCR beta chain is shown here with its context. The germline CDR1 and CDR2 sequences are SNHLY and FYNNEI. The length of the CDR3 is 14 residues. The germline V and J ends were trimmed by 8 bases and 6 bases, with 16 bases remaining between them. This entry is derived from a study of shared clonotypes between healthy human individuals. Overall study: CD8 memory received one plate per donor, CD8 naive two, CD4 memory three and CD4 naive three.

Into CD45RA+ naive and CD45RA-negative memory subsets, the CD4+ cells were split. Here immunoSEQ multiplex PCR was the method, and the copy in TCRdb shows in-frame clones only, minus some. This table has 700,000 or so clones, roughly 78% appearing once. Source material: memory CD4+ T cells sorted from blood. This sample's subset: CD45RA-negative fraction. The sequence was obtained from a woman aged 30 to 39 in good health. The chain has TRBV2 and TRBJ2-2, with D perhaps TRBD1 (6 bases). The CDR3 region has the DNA TGTGCCAGCGGTCAGGGGCTTAGGGCCGGGGAGCTGTTTTTT. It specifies CASGQGLRAGELFF.